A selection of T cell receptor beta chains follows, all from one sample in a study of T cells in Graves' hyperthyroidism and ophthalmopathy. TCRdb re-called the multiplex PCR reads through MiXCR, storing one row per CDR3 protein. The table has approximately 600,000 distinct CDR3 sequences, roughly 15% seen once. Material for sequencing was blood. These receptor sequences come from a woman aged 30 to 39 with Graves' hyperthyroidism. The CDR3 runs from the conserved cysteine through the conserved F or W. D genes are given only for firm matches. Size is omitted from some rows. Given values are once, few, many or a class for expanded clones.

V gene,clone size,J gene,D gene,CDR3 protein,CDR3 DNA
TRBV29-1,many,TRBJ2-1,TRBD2,CSVEEVGSGVGEQFF,TGCAGCGTTGAGGAGGTCGGGAGCGGGGTGGGGGAGCAGTTCTTC
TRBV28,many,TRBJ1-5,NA,CASSEATGYSNQPQHF,TGTGCCAGCAGCGAAGCGACAGGATATAGCAATCAGCCCCAGCATTTT
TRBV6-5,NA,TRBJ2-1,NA,CASSYIVGVRPYNEQFF,TGTGCCAGCAGTTACATAGTGGGGGTACGCCCTTACAATGAGCAGTTCTTC
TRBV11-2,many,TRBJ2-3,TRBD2,CASSLVAGGSVNTQYF,TGTGCCAGCAGCTTGGTAGCGGGAGGGTCGGTAAATACGCAGTATTTT
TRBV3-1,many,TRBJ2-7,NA,CASSQGHLPVEQYF,TGTGCCAGCAGCCAAGGCCACCTGCCGGTTGAGCAGTACTTC
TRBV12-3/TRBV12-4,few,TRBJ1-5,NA,CASSLVGFGNQPQHF,TGTGCCAGCAGTTTAGTCGGATTCGGCAATCAGCCCCAGCATTTT
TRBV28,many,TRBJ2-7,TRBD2,CASSLDSGRLAHSYEQYF,TGTGCCAGCAGTTTGGATAGCGGTCGACTAGCCCACTCCTACGAGCAGTACTTC
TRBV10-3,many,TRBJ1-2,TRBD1,CAISGETGVGYTF,TGTGCCATCAGTGGGGAGACAGGGGTTGGCTACACCTTC
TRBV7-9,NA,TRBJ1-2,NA,CASSPQRWSIYGYTF,TGTGCCAGCAGCCCCCAACGGTGGTCGATTTATGGCTACACCTTC
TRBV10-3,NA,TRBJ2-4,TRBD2,CAISEPRTSGYIQYF,TGTGCCATCAGTGAGCCGAGGACTAGCGGGTACATTCAGTACTTC
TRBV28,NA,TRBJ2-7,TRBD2,CASSPRGSRSYEQYF,TGTGCCAGCAGTCCGCGCGGGAGTCGATCCTACGAGCAGTACTTC
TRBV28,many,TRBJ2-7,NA,CASSFGLAGSYEQYF,TGTGCCAGCAGTTTTGGTTTAGCCGGGAGCTACGAGCAGTACTTC
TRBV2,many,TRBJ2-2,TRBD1,CASSERRTGKYTGELFF,TGTGCCAGCAGTGAAAGAAGGACAGGGAAATACACCGGGGAGCTGTTTTTT
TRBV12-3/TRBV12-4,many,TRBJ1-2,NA,CASSFLGGEGYTF,TGTGCCAGCAGTTTCTTAGGAGGGGAAGGCTACACCTTC
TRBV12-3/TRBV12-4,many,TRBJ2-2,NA,CASSASPNTGELFF,TGTGCCAGCAGTGCCTCCCCCAACACCGGGGAGCTGTTTTTT
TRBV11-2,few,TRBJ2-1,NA,CASSLIRSNNNEQFF,TGTGCCAGCAGCTTAATCAGATCCAACAACAATGAGCAGTTCTTC
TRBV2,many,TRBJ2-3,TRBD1,CASRRLTGTSTDTQYF,TGTGCCAGCAGGCGATTGACAGGGACCTCCACAGATACGCAGTATTTT
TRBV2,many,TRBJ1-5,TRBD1,CASRDRGFNQPQHF,TGTGCCAGCAGGGACAGGGGATTCAATCAGCCCCAGCATTTT
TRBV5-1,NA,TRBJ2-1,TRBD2,CASSLTTGLAGATGDEQFF,TGCGCCAGCAGCTTAACGACCGGACTAGCGGGAGCCACGGGGGATGAGCAGTTCTTC
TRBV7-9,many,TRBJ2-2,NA,CASSLSQGRGGELFF,TGTGCCAGCAGCTTATCCCAGGGGAGAGGCGGGGAGCTGTTTTTT
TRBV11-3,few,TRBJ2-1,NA,CASSFSPTDSYNEQFF,TGTGCCAGCAGCTTTTCCCCGACAGACTCCTACAATGAGCAGTTCTTC
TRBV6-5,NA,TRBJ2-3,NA,CASSYSITQQLGTDTQYF,TGTGCCAGCAGTTACTCGATTACTCAGCAGTTGGGCACAGATACGCAGTATTTT
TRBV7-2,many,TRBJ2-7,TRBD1,CASSLGAGGNYEQYF,TGTGCCAGCAGCTTAGGAGCAGGGGGCAACTACGAGCAGTACTTC
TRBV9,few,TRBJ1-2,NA,CASSPRIQGAYGYTF,TGTGCCAGCAGCCCGAGAATTCAGGGTGCCTATGGCTACACCTTC
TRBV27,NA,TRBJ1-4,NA,CASSLARASNEKLFF,TGTGCCAGCAGTTTGGCGCGGGCATCTAATGAAAAACTGTTTTTT
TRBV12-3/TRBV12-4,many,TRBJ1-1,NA,CASSLPQMNTEAFF,TGTGCCAGCAGTTTACCTCAGATGAACACTGAAGCTTTCTTT
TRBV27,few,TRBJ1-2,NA,CATKGVNYGYTF,TGTGCCACTAAAGGGGTTAACTATGGCTACACCTTC
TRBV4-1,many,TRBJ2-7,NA,CASSQTQGSRTAYEQYF,TGCGCCAGCAGCCAGACACAGGGAAGTAGGACTGCCTACGAGCAGTACTTC
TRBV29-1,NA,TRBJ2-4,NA,CSVEAGNSDIQYF,TGCAGCGTTGAAGCAGGGAATTCAGACATTCAGTACTTC
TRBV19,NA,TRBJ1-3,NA,CASSRGPSGNTIYF,TGTGCCAGTTCCAGGGGCCCCTCTGGAAACACCATATATTTT
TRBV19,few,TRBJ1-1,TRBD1,CASTPIGQVNTEAFF,TGTGCCAGTACCCCCATTGGACAGGTGAACACTGAAGCTTTCTTT
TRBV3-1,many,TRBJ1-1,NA,CASSAIGGNTEAFF,TGTGCCAGCAGCGCCATTGGAGGGAACACTGAAGCTTTCTTT
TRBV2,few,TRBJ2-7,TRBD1,CASINRGSGNEQYF,TGTGCCAGCATAAACAGGGGGAGTGGCAACGAGCAGTACTTC
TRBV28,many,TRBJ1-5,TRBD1,CASSPYRGNSNQPQHF,TGTGCCAGCAGTCCGTACAGGGGAAATAGCAATCAGCCCCAGCATTTT
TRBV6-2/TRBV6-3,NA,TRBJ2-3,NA,CASRAAWGTDTQYF,TGTGCCAGCAGGGCCGCTTGGGGCACAGATACGCAGTATTTT
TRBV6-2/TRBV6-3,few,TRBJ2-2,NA,CASSYEGSGELFF,TGTGCCAGCAGTTACGAGGGGTCCGGGGAGCTGTTTTTT
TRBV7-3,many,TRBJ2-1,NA,CASSLAPGNEQFF,TGTGCCAGCAGCTTAGCCCCCGGGAATGAGCAGTTCTTC
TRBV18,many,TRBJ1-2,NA,CASSPLPESNYGYTF,TGTGCCAGCTCACCACTTCCTGAATCTAACTATGGCTACACCTTC
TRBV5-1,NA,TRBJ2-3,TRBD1,CASSLEQGMGTDTQYF,TGCGCCAGCAGCCTCGAACAGGGGATGGGAACAGATACGCAGTATTTT
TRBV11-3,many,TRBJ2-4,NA,CASSPRGTTFKNIQYF,TGTGCCAGCAGCCCCCGCGGGACGACCTTCAAAAACATTCAGTACTTC
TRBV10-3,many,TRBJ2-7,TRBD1,CASHPSGTGNPYEQYF,TGTGCCTCCCACCCGTCGGGGACAGGGAACCCCTACGAGCAGTACTTC
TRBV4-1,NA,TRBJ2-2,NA,CASSQGDRGGMNTGELFF,TGCGCCAGCAGCCAAGGAGACCGTGGGGGGATGAACACCGGGGAGCTGTTTTTT
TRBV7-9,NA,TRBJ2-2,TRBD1,CASSPEGTGATGELFF,TGTGCCAGCAGCCCTGAGGGGACAGGGGCCACCGGGGAGCTGTTTTTT
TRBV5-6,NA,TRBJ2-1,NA,CASSQRGSRARSYNEQFF,TGTGCCAGCAGCCAGCGAGGGTCCCGGGCCAGATCCTACAATGAGCAGTTCTTC
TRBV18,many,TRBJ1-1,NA,CASSPSLNTEAFF,TGTGCCAGCTCACCCTCCTTGAACACTGAAGCTTTCTTT
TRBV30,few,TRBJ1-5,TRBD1,CAWTTGGRHQPQHF,TGTGCCTGGACAACAGGGGGTAGGCATCAGCCCCAGCATTTT
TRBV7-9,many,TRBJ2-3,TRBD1,CASSSTGGSTDTQYF,TGTGCCAGCAGTTCAACAGGGGGAAGCACAGATACGCAGTATTTT
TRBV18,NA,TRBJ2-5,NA,CASSPWTSDQETQYF,TGTGCCAGCTCACCTTGGACGTCAGACCAAGAGACCCAGTACTTC
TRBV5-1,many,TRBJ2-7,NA,CASSRLRGSGTTEQYF,TGCGCCAGCAGCCGCCTTCGTGGAAGTGGCACGACCGAGCAGTACTTC
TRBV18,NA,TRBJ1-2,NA,CASSPEAGDEYGYTF,TGTGCCAGCTCACCAGAGGCAGGGGACGAGTATGGCTACACCTTC
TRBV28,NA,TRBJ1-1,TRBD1,CASSPTGVGTEAFF,TGTGCCAGCAGTCCTACAGGGGTAGGCACTGAAGCTTTCTTT
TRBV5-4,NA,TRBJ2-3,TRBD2,CASSLDGTSGYPRVRDTQYF,TGTGCCAGCAGCTTGGACGGGACTAGCGGGTACCCACGCGTCAGAGATACGCAGTATTTT